This T cell receptor beta chain appears in the sequencing data of a study of blood T cell repertoires in COVID-19. On the study more broadly: Collection of acute and convalescent COVID-19 samples took place in the United States, Italy and Spain. T cells, B-cell-depleted T cells, or PBMCs supplied cDNA or gDNA.

As processed by the authors: Reference gene primer amplification in the assay estimated nucleated cell counts. Clones were read by immunoSEQ multiplex PCR, and TCRdb kept only the in-frame ones, dropping some. V, J and clone size are taken as reported in that table, and D and trimming were inferred from the DNA itself. In the table there are more than 60,000 clones, around 76% of which are singletons. This clone appeared a single time. Between the trimmed V and J ends, which lost 9 bases and 6 bases, there was a span of 11 bases. The length of the CDR3 is 12 residues. The germline V gene has CDR1 MDHEN and CDR2 SYDVKM.

V and J are TRBV28 and TRBJ2-2; possible D gene TRBD1, 5 bases. Material: peripheral blood. This receptor was taken from a woman older than 75 with acute or convalescent COVID-19. CDR3 DNA: TGTGCCAGTTTAGAAGGGGCCGGGGAGCTGTTTTTT. Protein: CASLEGAGELFF. Combining the CDR3 with reference TRBV28 and TRBJ2-2 gives the whole variable domain DVKVTQSSRYLVKRTGEKVFLECVQDMDHENMFWYRQDPGLGLRLIYFSYDVKMKEKGDIPEGYSVSREKKERFSLILESASTNQTSMYLCASLEGAGELFFGEGSRLTVL.